Listed here are 20 T cell receptor beta chains from one sample, sequenced in a study of siplizumab effects on memory and regulatory T cells. Profiling relied on immunoSEQ multiplex PCR, and the TCRdb table lists in-frame clones only, not all of them. The table includes some 100,000 clones, roughly 94% detected once. Sequenced input: Tregs sorted from blood. The receptors were sampled from a human donor in good health.

The chain has TRBV19 and TRBJ2-1; D is perhaps TRBD2 (5 bases). Germline CDR1 LNHDA, CDR2 SQIVND (reference sequence). Trimming left V 3 bases short and J 2 bases short, with 14 bases between. The CDR3 loop spans 16 amino acids. The chain's CDR3 is CASSISPARAYNEQFF. CDR3 DNA sequence: TGTGCCAGTAGTATCTCCCCGGCGCGGGCCTACAATGAGCAGTTCTTC.

The chain couples TRBV18 to TRBJ1-3; D gene unclear. Germline lookup yields CDR1 KGHSH and CDR2 LQKENI. The V gene lost 3 bases and the J gene lost 2 bases, with 5 bases spanning the gap. The CDR3 contains 13 residues. The CDR3 region has the DNA TGTGCCAGCTCACCCGGGGCTGGAAACACCATATATTTT. It is translated as CASSPGAGNTIYF.

The rearrangement links TRBV13 to TRBJ2-1; D remains ambiguous. The V gene's germline CDR1 is PRHDT and CDR2 FYEKMQ (reference sequence). This CDR3 has 11 residues. Between the trimmed V and J ends, which lost 2 bases and 9 bases, there was a span of 5 bases. CDR3 protein: CASSLNAEQFF. Written as DNA, the CDR3 is TGTGCCAGCAGCTTAAACGCTGAGCAGTTCTTC.

This sequence joins TRBV19 and TRBJ1-1, with 7 bases matching TRBD1. Trimming took 6 bases from V and 3 from J; bases not matched to a gene: 13. The germline CDR1 and CDR2 sequences are LNHDA and SQIVND (reference sequence). This CDR3 is 16 amino acids long. DNA of the CDR3: TGTGCCAGTAGCAAATTTCGGACAGGAGGACACACTGAAGCTTTCTTT. It is translated as CASSKFRTGGHTEAFF.

The chain carries TRBV25-1 and TRBJ2-3; no clear D gene. Between the trimmed V and J ends, which lost 5 bases and 2 bases, there was a span of 8 bases. This CDR3 region has 13 residues. Germline lookup yields CDR1 MGHDK and CDR2 SYGVNS. In nucleotides, the CDR3 is TGTGCCAGCAGTAGTGCGAACACAGATACGCAGTATTTT. Its protein product is CASSSANTDTQYF.

This sequence joins TRBV7-9 and TRBJ1-2; 7 bases agree with TRBD1. This CDR3 contains 13 residues. Germline CDR1 and CDR2: SEHNR and FQNEAQ (reference sequence). Trimming took 8 bases from V and 4 from J; bases not matched to a gene: 7. The CDR3 DNA sequence: TGTGCCAGCGTCCCCCCAGGGGGCTATGGCTACACCTTC. Translation: CASVPPGGYGYTF.

The chain uses TRBV6-1 and TRBJ1-2; no firm D call. The CDR3 consists of 13 residues. Trimming removed 5 bases from V and 5 bases from J, with 12 bases in between. Germline-derived CDR1 and CDR2 are MNHNS and SASEGT. The CDR3: CASSYGDWYGYTF. CDR3 nucleotides: TGTGCCAGCAGTTATGGGGATTGGTATGGCTACACCTTC.

The CDR3, as DNA: TGTGCCATCAGGGGGGGACAGCTAGACTCTGGGGCCAACGTCCTGACTTTC. This codes for CAIRGGQLDSGANVLTF. J is TRBJ2-6 and V is TRBV10-3, with D perhaps TRBD1 (7 bases). Trimming removed 6 bases at V and 0 bases at J, with 15 bases between. The CDR3 contains 17 residues. Germline CDR1 ENHRY, CDR2 SYGVKD.

The chain recombines TRBV6-5 with TRBJ2-2; weak D call: TRBD2 (6 bases). The CDR3 length is 14 residues. From germline, CDR1 is MNHEY and CDR2 SVGAGI. V was pared by 4 bases and J by 3 bases, with 9 bases between. The CDR3 DNA follows: TGTGCCAGCAGTTGGACTATTTACACCGGGGAGCTGTTTTTT. Its translation is CASSWTIYTGELFF.

The chain joins TRBV6-5 to TRBJ2-7; 8 nucleotides align to TRBD2. Germline trimming cut 7 bases from V and 2 bases from J; bases unmatched to any gene: 10. Germline assignment: CDR1 MNHEY and CDR2 SVGAGI. The CDR3 is 15 residues long. The CDR3 here is CASTYQDGRAYEQYF. Here the CDR3 DNA reads TGTGCCAGCACATACCAGGACGGGAGGGCCTACGAGCAGTACTTC.

The V call is TRBV2, the J call TRBJ2-7, with 13 bases identical to TRBD2. CDR1 is SNHLY, CDR2 FYNNEI, per germline. CDR3 length equals 14 residues. Trimming removed 5 bases from V and 2 bases from J; junction bases left unmatched: 0. The CDR3 nucleotides are TGTGCCAGCAGTACTAGCGGGGGGGCCTACGAGCAGTACTTC. This codes for CASSTSGGAYEQYF.

The chain links TRBV18 to TRBJ2-7; unclear D gene. CDR1 is KGHSH, CDR2 LQKENI, per germline. The CDR3 consists of 14 residues. Trimming removed 6 bases from V and 0 bases from J, with 12 bases in between. CDR3 in DNA: TGTGCCAGCTCTCCTCCATCCTCCTCCTACGAGCAGTACTTC. It yields the protein CASSPPSSSYEQYF.

The V and J genes are TRBV6-5 and TRBJ1-1; D gene uncertain. This CDR3 region has 15 residues. Trimming cost V 6 bases and J 0 bases, with 14 bases left between them. Germline CDR1 reads MNHEY; CDR2 reads SVGAGI. The chain's CDR3 is CASRPDGYMNTEAFF. The CDR3 nucleotides are TGTGCCAGCAGACCGGACGGCTACATGAACACTGAAGCTTTCTTT.

The J gene is TRBJ1-1, the V gene TRBV27; TRBD1 aligns across 11 bases. Germline trimming cut 4 bases from V and 6 bases from J; bases unmatched to any gene: 13. The length of the CDR3 is 17 residues. CDR1 and CDR2 (germline): MNHEY, SMNVEV (reference sequence). The CDR3: CASSSSTDRDRGSEAFF. The CDR3 DNA reads TGTGCCAGCAGTTCCTCTACCGACCGGGACAGGGGGTCTGAAGCTTTCTTT.

The chain employs TRBV4-2 and TRBJ2-6; tentative D call: TRBD1 (6 bases). In germline, CDR1 is LGHNA, CDR2 YNFKEQ. Trimming took off 0 bases at V and 2 bases at J, with 8 bases between the two ends. The CDR3 runs to 16 residues. CDR3 loop: CASSQEKGAGANVLTF. CDR3 sequence (DNA): TGTGCCAGCAGCCAAGAAAAGGGGGCTGGGGCCAACGTCCTGACTTTC.

This sequence joins TRBV5-8 and TRBJ2-1; 7 bases fit TRBD2. Per the germline V gene, CDR1 is SGHTS and CDR2 is YDEGEE. This CDR3 spans 15 amino acids. With 1 base clipped from V and 8 bases from J, the junction kept 9 bases outside the gene matches. Written as DNA, the CDR3 is TGTGCCAGCAGCTTGAATATAGGGAGGGTGCATGAGCAGTTCTTC. It translates to CASSLNIGRVHEQFF. Using reference TRBV5-8 and TRBJ2-1 for the parts outside the CDR3, the full variable domain is EAGVTQSPTHLIKTRGQQATLRCSPISGHTSVYWYQQALGLGLQFLLWYDEGEERNRGNFPPRFSGRQFPNYSSELNVNALELEDSALYLCASSLNIGRVHEQFFGPGTRLTVL.

The chain uses TRBV7-2 and TRBJ2-1; D may be TRBD2 (6 bases). The length of the CDR3 is 13 residues. Trimming removed 7 bases from V and 5 bases from J, with 12 bases in between. Germline loops: CDR1 SGHTA, CDR2 FQGNSA. DNA of the CDR3: TGTGCCAGCACCGGGCCGGGGGACAATGAGCAGTTCTTC. This translates into CASTGPGDNEQFF.

The chain uses TRBV7-6 and TRBJ2-5, with D perhaps matching TRBD2 (6 bases). The CDR3 length is 14 residues. In germline, CDR1 is SGHVS, CDR2 FNYEAQ. Between the trimmed V and J ends, which lost 3 bases and 2 bases, there was a span of 10 bases. The DNA for the CDR3 is TGTGCCAGCAGCTTGGGACTCCATCAAGAGACCCAGTACTTC. Translation: CASSLGLHQETQYF.

The chain carries TRBV5-1 and TRBJ1-1; D gene ambiguous. V lost 4 bases and J lost 3, with 10 bases in between. CDR3 length: 13 residues. CDR1 and CDR2 (germline): SGHRS, YFSETQ. The CDR3 spells CASSPRPDTEAFF. The CDR3 DNA reads as TGCGCCAGCAGCCCCCGTCCCGACACTGAAGCTTTCTTT. Full variable domain (rest looked up from reference TRBV5-1 and TRBJ1-1): KAGVTQTPRYLIKTRGQQVTLSCSPISGHRSVSWYQQTPGQGLQFLFEYFSETQRNKGNFPGRFSGRQFSNSRSEMNVSTLELGDSALYLCASSPRPDTEAFFGQGTRLTVV.

The V gene is TRBV5-1, the J gene TRBJ2-6, with D perhaps TRBD2 (5 bases). This CDR3 comprises 16 residues. Germline CDR1 and CDR2: SGHRS and YFSETQ. V lost 4 bases to trimming and J lost 1 base, with 12 bases between them. DNA for the CDR3: TGCGCCAGCAGCCAAACCTCGGGGTCTGGGGCCAACGTCCTGACTTTC. Its protein product is CASSQTSGSGANVLTF.